This TCR beta chain is from a study of blood T cell repertoires in COVID-19. Study background: T cells, B-cell-depleted T cells, or PBMCs provided the cDNA or gDNA that served as material.

Produced via immunoSEQ multiplex PCR; TCRdb's table is partial and in-frame only. This table has 130,000 to 150,000 clones, around 85% appearing once. V was pared by 2 bases and J by 2 bases, with 5 bases of the junction left unmatched. Germline V gives CDR1 SGHNT, CDR2 YYREEE (reference sequence). This CDR3 is built from 16 residues. Source material: peripheral blood. The TCR originated in a woman older than 75 with acute or convalescent COVID-19. The chain recombines TRBV5-4 with TRBJ2-3; 10 bases agree with TRBD2. The CDR3 coding sequence is TGTGCCAGCAGCTTTCGACTAGCGGGCTCCACAGATACGCAGTATTTT. As protein: CASSFRLAGSTDTQYF.